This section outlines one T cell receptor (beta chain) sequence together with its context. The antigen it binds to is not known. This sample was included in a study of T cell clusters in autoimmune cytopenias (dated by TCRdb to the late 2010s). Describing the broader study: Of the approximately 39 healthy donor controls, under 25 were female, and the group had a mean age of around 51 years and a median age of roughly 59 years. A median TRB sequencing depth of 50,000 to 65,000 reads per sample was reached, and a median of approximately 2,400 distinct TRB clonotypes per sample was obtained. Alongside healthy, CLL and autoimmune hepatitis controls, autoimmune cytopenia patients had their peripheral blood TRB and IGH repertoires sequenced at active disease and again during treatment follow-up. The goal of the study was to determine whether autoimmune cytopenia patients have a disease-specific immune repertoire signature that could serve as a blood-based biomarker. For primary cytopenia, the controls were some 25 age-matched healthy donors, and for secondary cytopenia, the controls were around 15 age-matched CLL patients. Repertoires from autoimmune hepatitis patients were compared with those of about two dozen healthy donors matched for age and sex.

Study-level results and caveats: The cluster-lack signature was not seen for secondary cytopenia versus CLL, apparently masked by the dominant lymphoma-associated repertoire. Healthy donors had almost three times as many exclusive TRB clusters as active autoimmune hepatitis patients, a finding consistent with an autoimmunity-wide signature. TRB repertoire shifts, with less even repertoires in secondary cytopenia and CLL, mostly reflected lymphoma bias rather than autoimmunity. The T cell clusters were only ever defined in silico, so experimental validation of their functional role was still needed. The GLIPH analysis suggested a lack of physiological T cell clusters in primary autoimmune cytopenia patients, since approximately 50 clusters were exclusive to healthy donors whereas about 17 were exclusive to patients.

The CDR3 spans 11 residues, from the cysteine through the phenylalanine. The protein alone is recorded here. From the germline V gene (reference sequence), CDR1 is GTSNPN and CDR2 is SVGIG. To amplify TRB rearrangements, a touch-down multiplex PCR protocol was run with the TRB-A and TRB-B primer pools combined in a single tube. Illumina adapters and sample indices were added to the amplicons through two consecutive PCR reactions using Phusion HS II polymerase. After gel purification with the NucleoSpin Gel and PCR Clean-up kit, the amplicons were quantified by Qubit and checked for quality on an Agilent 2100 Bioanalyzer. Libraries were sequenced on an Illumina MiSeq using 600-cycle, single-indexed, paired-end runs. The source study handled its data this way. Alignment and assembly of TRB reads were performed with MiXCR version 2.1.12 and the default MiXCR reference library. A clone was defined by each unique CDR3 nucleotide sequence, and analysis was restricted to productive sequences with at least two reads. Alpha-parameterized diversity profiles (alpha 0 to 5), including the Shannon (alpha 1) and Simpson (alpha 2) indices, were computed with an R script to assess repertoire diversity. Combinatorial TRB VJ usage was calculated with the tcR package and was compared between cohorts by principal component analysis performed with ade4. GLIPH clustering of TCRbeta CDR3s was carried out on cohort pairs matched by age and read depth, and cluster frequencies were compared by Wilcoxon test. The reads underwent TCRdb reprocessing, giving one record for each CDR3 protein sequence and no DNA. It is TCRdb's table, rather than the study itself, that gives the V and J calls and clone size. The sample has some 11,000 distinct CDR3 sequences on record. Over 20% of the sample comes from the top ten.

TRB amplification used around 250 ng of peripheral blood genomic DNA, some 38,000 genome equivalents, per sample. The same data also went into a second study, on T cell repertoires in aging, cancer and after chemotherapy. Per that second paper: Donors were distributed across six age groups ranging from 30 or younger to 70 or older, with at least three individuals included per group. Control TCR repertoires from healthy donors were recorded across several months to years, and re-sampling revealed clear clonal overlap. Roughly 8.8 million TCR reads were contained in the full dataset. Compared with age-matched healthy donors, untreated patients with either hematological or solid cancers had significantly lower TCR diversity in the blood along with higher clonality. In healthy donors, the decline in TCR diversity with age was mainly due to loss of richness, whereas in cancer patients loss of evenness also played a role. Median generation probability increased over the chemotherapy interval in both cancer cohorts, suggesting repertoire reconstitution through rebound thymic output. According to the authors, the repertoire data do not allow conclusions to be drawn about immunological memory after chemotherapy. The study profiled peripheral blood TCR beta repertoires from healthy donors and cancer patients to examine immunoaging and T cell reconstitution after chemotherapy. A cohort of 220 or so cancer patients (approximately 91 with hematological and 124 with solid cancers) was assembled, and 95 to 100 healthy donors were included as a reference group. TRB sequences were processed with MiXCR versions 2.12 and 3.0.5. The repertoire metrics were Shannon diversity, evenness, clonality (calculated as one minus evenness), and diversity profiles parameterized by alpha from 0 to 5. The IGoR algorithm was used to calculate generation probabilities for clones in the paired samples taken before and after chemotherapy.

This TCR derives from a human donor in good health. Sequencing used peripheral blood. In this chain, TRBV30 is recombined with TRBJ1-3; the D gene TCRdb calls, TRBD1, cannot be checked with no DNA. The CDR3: CALPHGNTIYF.